Detailed here is one TCR beta chain. The antigen remains unidentified. This sample is part of a study of PD-L1 blockade in urothelial cancer. Study-wide background: Analyses were performed on blood at 3 weeks after treatment start (the second dose) and at 6 weeks. Study-level results: Better survival was forecast by a pretreatment blood TCR clonality below the median.

V trimming: 7 bases; J trimming: 4 bases; junction bases outside the gene matches: 8. The CDR3 length is 14 residues. Per germline, CDR1 SNHLY and CDR2 FYNNEI. This table comes from immunoSEQ multiplex PCR, and its TCRdb copy is limited to in-frame clones, with some not included. The profile shows about 37,000 clones, 82% of them singletons. The chain has TRBV2 and TRBJ2-7; 9 nucleotides align to TRBD1. This receptor was identified in a man between 60 and 70 years old with urothelial cancer. The sequenced sample was PBMCs, obtained around atezolizumab (anti-PD-L1) treatment. This CDR3 reads CASIGGTGSYEQYF. The CDR3 coding sequence is TGTGCCAGCATTGGAGGGACAGGGTCGTACGAGCAGTACTTC.